Listed below are T cell receptor beta chains from one sample, sequenced in a study of quantifying T cell responses using KT2 cells. Using its own MiXCR run on the UMI-ligation and nested PCR reads, TCRdb lists one record per CDR3 protein. This table has about 30,000 distinct CDR3 sequences, 7.3% appearing once. The sequencing input was PBMCs spiked with cells of the T cell clone KT2. These receptors originate from a human donor. Each CDR3 is given with its conserved first and last residue. D genes are given only for firm matches. A clone size is listed for some rows: how often the clone was seen (once, few, many), or a class if it is expanded.

>TRBJ2-3|NA|TRBD2|TRBV25-1
CASARSGGVSTDTQYF
TGTGCCAGCGCCAGAAGCGGGGGGGTAAGCACAGATACGCAGTATTTT
>TRBJ1-1|many|NA|TRBV12-3/TRBV12-4
CASRHRDTMAEAFF
TGTGCCAGCAGACATCGGGACACAATGGCAGAAGCTTTCTTT
>TRBJ2-1|medium-sized|NA|TRBV6-4
CASSDGSSYNEQFF
TGTGCCAGCAGTGACGGGAGCTCCTACAATGAGCAGTTCTTC
>TRBJ1-3|NA|NA|TRBV9
CASSPTTGWSGNTIYF
TGTGCCAGCAGCCCAACGACTGGGTGGTCTGGAAACACCATATATTTT
>TRBJ1-5|many|NA|TRBV2
CASSGDTVNQPQHF
TGTGCCAGCAGTGGAGACACTGTCAATCAGCCCCAGCATTTT
>TRBJ1-4|many|TRBD1|TRBV2
CASSGTGGAVREKLFF
TGTGCCAGCAGCGGGACAGGGGGCGCCGTGAGGGAAAAACTGTTTTTT
>TRBJ1-5|many|NA|TRBV1
CTSSQQGGRGPRHQPQHF
TGCACCAGCAGCCAGCAAGGAGGTAGGGGTCCCCGTCATCAGCCCCAGCATTTT
>TRBJ2-7|few|TRBD2|TRBV7-2
CASSRTSGGPKISYEQYF
TGTGCCAGCAGCCGGACTAGCGGGGGCCCCAAAATCTCCTACGAGCAGTACTTC
>TRBJ2-3|few|NA|TRBV7-9
CASSFRLGDTQYF
TGTGCCAGCAGCTTTAGGTTGGGAGATACGCAGTATTTT
>TRBJ1-3|few|NA|TRBV18
CASSPEGSRNTIYF
TGTGCCAGCTCACCAGAGGGGTCTCGAAACACCATATATTTT
>TRBJ1-4|many|NA|TRBV6-5
CASSYSRMAGVGEKLFF
TGTGCCAGCAGTTACTCGAGAATGGCAGGGGTGGGAGAAAAACTGTTTTTT
>TRBJ2-7|many|TRBD2|TRBV6-5
CASSVAGGGYEQYF
TGTGCCAGCAGCGTAGCGGGGGGAGGCTACGAGCAGTACTTC
>TRBJ2-5|NA|NA|TRBV15
CATSGSGGAQETQYF
TGTGCCACCAGCGGGTCTGGCGGGGCCCAAGAGACCCAGTACTTC
>TRBJ1-2|NA|NA|TRBV11-2
CASSNTRDTNYGYTF
TGTGCCAGCAGCAATACACGAGATACTAACTATGGCTACACCTTC
>TRBJ2-1|few|NA|TRBV5-5
CASSLGLARYNEQFF
TGTGCCAGCAGCCTGGGGCTAGCACGTTACAATGAGCAGTTCTTC
>TRBJ2-5|many|TRBD1|TRBV7-2
CASSRGQGGSQETQYF
TGTGCCAGCAGCAGAGGACAGGGGGGAAGTCAAGAGACCCAGTACTTC
>TRBJ2-2|many|NA|TRBV7-3
CASRLGGEGTGELFF
TGTGCCAGCAGACTTGGCGGAGAGGGGACCGGGGAGCTGTTTTTT
>TRBJ2-1|NA|TRBD2|TRBV11-3
CASSPTRTSGSNEQFF
TGTGCCAGCAGCCCCACTCGGACTAGCGGGAGCAATGAGCAGTTCTTC
>TRBJ2-7|many|TRBD2|TRBV11-3
CASSTPGLAYEQYF
TGTGCCAGCAGCACACCGGGACTAGCCTACGAGCAGTACTTC
>TRBJ1-5|many|TRBD1|TRBV18
CASSPDRGNVGNQPQHF
TGTGCCAGCTCACCGGACAGGGGGAACGTGGGCAATCAGCCCCAGCATTTT
>TRBJ1-2|NA|TRBD1|TRBV29-1
CSVDRDRANYGYTF
TGCAGCGTTGACCGGGACAGGGCTAACTATGGCTACACCTTC
>TRBJ1-1|many|NA|TRBV29-1
CSVLLGSEAFF
TGCAGCGTTCTGTTAGGATCTGAAGCTTTCTTT
>TRBJ2-3|many|TRBD1|TRBV3-1
CASSQGQGTDTQYF
TGTGCCAGCAGCCAGGGACAGGGCACAGATACGCAGTATTTT
>TRBJ1-1|many|NA|TRBV12-3/TRBV12-4
CASSLTGPPGNTEAFF
TGTGCCAGCAGTTTAACCGGTCCTCCCGGGAACACTGAAGCTTTCTTT
>TRBJ1-2|many|NA|TRBV4-3
CASSPGTNQPYGYTF
TGCGCCAGCAGCCCCGGGACAAACCAACCCTATGGCTACACCTTC
>TRBJ2-4|many|NA|TRBV20-1
CSARSGTLAKNIQYF
TGCAGTGCTAGGTCGGGGACCCTAGCCAAAAACATTCAGTACTTC
>TRBJ2-3|many|NA|TRBV20-1
CSASKAGISTDTQYF
TGCAGTGCTAGTAAGGCGGGTATCAGCACAGATACGCAGTATTTT
>TRBJ2-1|many|TRBD2|TRBV11-3
CASSLTSGGSDEQFF
TGTGCCAGCAGCTTAACCAGCGGGGGGTCGGATGAGCAGTTCTTC
>TRBJ1-2|many|NA|TRBV30
CAWSIVRRGTSFNTF
TGTGCCTGGAGTATCGTGCGGAGGGGGACTTCTTTCAACACCTTC
>TRBJ2-7|few|TRBD2|TRBV2
CASSGDSGTRSEQYF
TGTGCCAGCAGTGGGGATTCAGGGACTAGGAGTGAGCAGTACTTC
>TRBJ2-5|many|TRBD2|TRBV10-1
CASSESTSGTETQYF
TGCGCCAGCAGTGAGTCGACTAGCGGGACGGAGACCCAGTACTTC
>TRBJ1-1|few|NA|TRBV7-9
CASSFQGIVNTEAFF
TGTGCCAGCAGCTTCCAGGGGATCGTGAACACTGAAGCTTTCTTT
>TRBJ1-6|many|NA|TRBV7-2
CASSSGPAYNSPLHF
TGTGCCAGCAGCTCCGGGCCGGCCTATAATTCACCCCTCCACTTT
>TRBJ2-7|many|NA|TRBV7-6
CASSTDISYEQYF
TGTGCCAGCTCCACGGACATCTCCTACGAGCAGTACTTC
>TRBJ2-6|few|NA|TRBV6-2/TRBV6-3
CASSIPTETGANVLTF
TGTGCCAGCAGTATCCCGACAGAGACTGGGGCCAACGTCCTGACTTTC
>TRBJ1-1|few|NA|TRBV6-5
CASSYNSYRIEAFF
TGTGCCAGCAGTTACAACTCGTACAGAATTGAAGCTTTCTTT
>TRBJ1-3|many|NA|TRBV25-1
CASSPQGLRGNTIYF
TGTGCCAGCAGTCCACAGGGCCTTAGAGGAAACACCATATATTTT
>TRBJ1-1|many|NA|TRBV30
CAWGRGSNTEAFF
TGTGCCTGGGGACGGGGCTCGAACACTGAAGCTTTCTTT
>TRBJ2-7|NA|TRBD1|TRBV28
CASSPYSGNRGPHEQYF
TGTGCCAGCAGTCCCTACAGTGGGAACAGGGGGCCCCACGAGCAGTACTTC
>TRBJ2-7|NA|TRBD2|TRBV20-1
CSAGTSDTYEQYF
TGCAGTGCTGGGACTAGCGACACCTACGAGCAGTACTTC
>TRBJ2-7|few|NA|TRBV11-2
CASSEFKSYEQYF
TGTGCCAGCAGCGAATTTAAATCCTACGAGCAGTACTTC
>TRBJ1-4|NA|TRBD1|TRBV2
CASSPQGQPVGLFF
TGTGCCAGCAGCCCGCAGGGACAGCCCGTGGGACTGTTTTTT
>TRBJ1-6|few|TRBD1|TRBV3-1
CASSQRTGRSYNSPLHF
TGTGCCAGCAGCCAGAGGACAGGGAGGTCCTATAATTCACCCCTCCACTTT
>TRBJ1-2|few|NA|TRBV29-1
CSVRTAYYGYTF
TGCAGCGTGAGGACAGCTTATTATGGCTACACCTTC
>TRBJ2-7|few|NA|TRBV7-9
CASSLGPGQYF
TGTGCCAGCAGCTTAGGCCCGGGGCAGTACTTC
>TRBJ2-1|few|NA|TRBV9
CASSVGNNEQFF
TGTGCCAGCAGCGTAGGGAACAATGAGCAGTTCTTC
>TRBJ2-2|few|TRBD2|TRBV5-5
CASSLGREFDAGELFF
TGTGCCAGCAGCTTAGGGCGGGAGTTTGATGCCGGGGAGCTGTTTTTT
>TRBJ2-7|many|NA|TRBV27
CASSLGRGGSYEQYF
TGTGCCAGCAGTTTAGGCCGGGGTGGCTCCTACGAGCAGTACTTC
>TRBJ1-3|NA|NA|TRBV5-1
CASSSRTDGNTIYF
TGCGCCAGCAGCTCAAGGACAGATGGAAACACCATATATTTT
>TRBJ1-5|many|NA|TRBV20-1
CSASLGGPNQPQHF
TGCAGTGCTAGTCTCGGGGGGCCCAATCAGCCCCAGCATTTT
>TRBJ2-5|many|TRBD2|TRBV20-1
CSAELAGAQGTQYF
TGCAGTGCAGAACTAGCGGGAGCGCAGGGGACCCAGTACTTC
>TRBJ2-1|many|NA|TRBV14
CASSPLAVPGDEQFF
TGTGCCAGCAGCCCATTAGCGGTGCCCGGGGATGAGCAGTTCTTC
>TRBJ2-1|few|NA|TRBV2
CASSEARALVEQFF
TGTGCCAGCAGTGAAGCCAGGGCGCTGGTAGAGCAGTTCTTC
>TRBJ2-4|many|NA|TRBV6-1
CASSEVAKNIQYF
TGTGCCAGCAGTGAAGTAGCCAAAAACATTCAGTACTTC
>TRBJ2-1|NA|TRBD2|TRBV24-1
CATSDFSREGGTNEQFF
TGTGCCACCAGTGATTTTTCGCGGGAGGGCGGTACCAATGAGCAGTTCTTC
>TRBJ1-2|many|NA|TRBV16
CASSQTSQFYGYTF
TGTGCCAGCAGCCAAACGTCACAGTTCTATGGCTACACCTTC
>TRBJ2-7|many|TRBD2|TRBV9
CASSNPAGEREGGGSYEQYF
TGTGCCAGCAGCAACCCCGCCGGGGAGCGGGAGGGAGGAGGTAGCTACGAGCAGTACTTC
>TRBJ2-2|NA|NA|TRBV7-8
CASSSRARGGGELFF
TGTGCCAGCAGTTCCCGGGCCCGGGGAGGCGGGGAGCTGTTTTTT
>TRBJ2-7|few|NA|TRBV2
CASSELGRITSGYEQYF
TGTGCCAGCAGTGAACTCGGACGGATAACCTCGGGATACGAGCAGTACTTC
>TRBJ1-6|NA|NA|TRBV9
CASSGQLYNSPLHF
TGTGCCAGCAGCGGACAGCTCTATAATTCACCCCTCCACTTT